These T cell receptor beta chains were read from a single sample in a study of T cell responses to AZD1222 COVID-19 vaccine. Using immunoSEQ multiplex PCR, the repertoire was profiled, and TCRdb retains in-frame clones only, with some absent. Of about 120,000 clones in the sample, 75% to 95% are singletons; the top ten hold 4% to 4.5%. The sample here was peripheral blood, taken 28 days after the second dose of the MenACWY control vaccine. The receptors were sampled from an adult who received the MenACWY meningococcal vaccine as a control. Both conserved end residues are part of each CDR3. Fields, in order: clone size, V gene, D gene, J gene, CDR3 protein, CDR3 DNA. The D gene is left open where the match is weak. Expanded clones get a size class; other rows say once, few or many, or leave the size out.

>NA|TRBV24-1|TRBD2|TRBJ2-6
CATSGTSGLAGEGGANVLTF
TGTGCCACCAGTGGCACTTCGGGACTAGCGGGAGAGGGAGGGGCCAACGTCCTGACTTTC
>NA|TRBV6-1|TRBD2|TRBJ2-5
CASSEFVISGGPGVWYF
TGTGCCAGCAGTGAATTTGTTATTAGCGGGGGACCTGGAGTTTGGTACTTC
>NA|TRBV3-1/TRBV3-2|TRBD2|TRBJ2-1
CASRGTSGLSSYNEQFF
TGTGCCAGCAGAGGGACTAGCGGTTTAAGCTCCTACAATGAGCAGTTCTTC
>NA|TRBV3-1/TRBV3-2|NA|TRBJ1-3
CASSPGFGPGNTIYF
TGTGCCAGCAGCCCCGGGTTTGGCCCTGGAAACACCATATATTTT
>NA|TRBV24-1|NA|TRBJ1-2
CATSDPDRIHGYTF
TGTGCCACCAGTGACCCTGACAGGATCCATGGCTACACCTTC
>NA|TRBV18|TRBD1|TRBJ2-1
CASSTGTGTYNEQFF
TGTGCCAGCTCCACCGGGACAGGGACCTACAATGAGCAGTTCTTC
>NA|TRBV9|NA|TRBJ1-3
CASSGLGISGNTIYF
TGTGCCAGCAGCGGCCTGGGTATCTCTGGAAACACCATATATTTT
>few|TRBV11-2|NA|TRBJ2-1
CASSLDRRSNEQFF
TGTGCCAGCAGCCTGGACCGACGGAGCAATGAGCAGTTCTTC
>NA|TRBV9|TRBD1|TRBJ1-3
CASSVGGQGGSGNTIYF
TGTGCCAGCAGCGTAGGGGGACAGGGAGGCTCTGGAAACACCATATATTTT
>NA|TRBV21-1|NA|TRBJ2-3
CASSKGCWDSTDTQYF
TGTGCCAGCAGCAAAGGGTGCTGGGACAGCACAGATACGCAGTATTTT
>NA|TRBV28|NA|TRBJ1-6
CASSLLEWDNSPLHF
TGTGCCAGCAGTCTTTTAGAATGGGACAATTCACCCCTCCACTTT
>NA|TRBV5-4|TRBD1|TRBJ1-4
CASSLGQGTNEKLFF
TGTGCCAGCAGCTTGGGACAGGGGACTAATGAAAAACTGTTTTTT
>NA|TRBV7-9|TRBD1|TRBJ1-1
CASSAHGQGLGDTEAFF
TGTGCCAGCAGCGCCCATGGACAGGGTCTGGGGGACACTGAAGCTTTCTTT
>NA|TRBV16|NA|TRBJ1-5
CASSQSRVGQPQHF
TGTGCCAGCAGCCAATCAAGGGTTGGGCAGCCCCAGCATTTT
>once|TRBV11-2|NA|TRBJ1-5
CASSLGSGSNQPQHF
TGTGCCAGCAGCCTCGGGTCGGGGTCCAATCAGCCCCAGCATTTT
>NA|TRBV20-1|NA|TRBJ2-5
CSAPWFETQYF
TGCAGTGCGCCGTGGTTCGAGACCCAGTACTTC
>NA|TRBV14|NA|TRBJ2-1
CASSQYGILYNEQFF
TGTGCCAGCAGCCAATACGGGATCCTCTACAATGAGCAGTTCTTC
>NA|TRBV2|TRBD2|TRBJ2-2
CASRDGTSGRAGGELFF
TGTGCCAGCAGAGATGGGACTAGCGGGAGGGCAGGCGGGGAGCTGTTTTTT
>NA|TRBV6-6|TRBD1|TRBJ2-5
CASSYSTPTGGETQYF
TGTGCCAGCAGTTACTCAACACCGACAGGGGGAGAGACCCAGTACTTC
>once|TRBV15|NA|TRBJ2-5
CATSLPGGFQETQYF
TGTGCCACCAGCTTACCTGGCGGATTCCAAGAGACCCAGTACTTC
>NA|TRBV7-8|NA|TRBJ1-1
CASSPGLHTEAFF
TGTGCCAGCAGCCCAGGGTTGCACACTGAAGCTTTCTTT
>NA|TRBV19|TRBD2|TRBJ2-5
CASSARGGRETQYF
TGTGCCAGTAGTGCACGGGGGGGCCGGGAGACCCAGTACTTC
>NA|TRBV4-1|NA|TRBJ2-7
CASSQDTSRYEQYF
TGCGCCAGCAGCCAAGATACTAGCAGGTACGAGCAGTACTTC
>once|TRBV5-6|NA|TRBJ1-2
CASSMDQGRGYGYTF
TGTGCCAGCAGCATGGACCAGGGGAGGGGATATGGCTACACCTTC
>NA|TRBV19|TRBD1|TRBJ2-1
CASSMTGGVVYNEQFF
TGTGCCAGTAGTATGACAGGGGGCGTAGTCTACAATGAGCAGTTCTTC
>NA|TRBV7-7|NA|TRBJ2-1
CASSLSPGGNFYNEQFF
TGTGCCAGCAGCTTATCACCGGGTGGGAACTTCTACAATGAGCAGTTCTTC
>NA|TRBV6-6|NA|TRBJ2-5
CASHHARTGEETQYF
TGTGCCAGCCATCACGCCCGGACTGGCGAAGAGACCCAGTACTTC
>NA|TRBV7-9|NA|TRBJ1-1
CASSTFPGTSGRVAFF
TGTGCCAGCAGCACCTTCCCCGGGACGTCCGGGAGAGTGGCTTTCTTT
>NA|TRBV6-7|NA|TRBJ2-3
CASSYSRLARTQDTDTQYF
TGTGCCAGCAGTTACTCGAGGCTAGCCAGAACCCAAGACACAGATACGCAGTATTTT
>NA|TRBV24-1|TRBD2|TRBJ2-1
CATSDSGTSGIYNEQFF
TGTGCCACCAGTGATTCCGGGACTAGCGGGATCTACAATGAGCAGTTCTTC
>NA|TRBV4-1|NA|TRBJ2-7
CASSQLPNYEQYF
TGCGCCAGCAGCCAATTACCTAACTACGAGCAGTACTTC
>NA|TRBV27|TRBD1|TRBJ2-1
CASSLGPGQVGYNEQFF
TGTGCCAGCAGTTTAGGCCCGGGACAGGTGGGATACAATGAGCAGTTCTTC
>NA|TRBV9|TRBD2|TRBJ2-5
CASSVGASGKQETQYF
TGTGCCAGCAGCGTAGGGGCTAGCGGAAAACAAGAGACCCAGTACTTC
>NA|TRBV7-9|TRBD2|TRBJ2-5
CASSLRLAGNNQETQYF
TGTGCCAGCAGCTTGAGACTAGCGGGGAACAACCAAGAGACCCAGTACTTC
>NA|TRBV4-3|NA|TRBJ1-6
CASSQEWSGDSPLHF
TGCGCCAGCAGCCAAGAGTGGTCCGGGGACTCACCCCTCCACTTT
>once|TRBV10-2|TRBD2|TRBJ2-5
CASNGPGLAGVETQYF
TGCGCCAGCAACGGACCGGGACTAGCGGGAGTGGAGACCCAGTACTTC
>NA|TRBV2|TRBD2|TRBJ2-1
CASSRYLAGPSDEQFF
TGTGCCAGCAGTCGTTATCTAGCGGGCCCCAGCGATGAGCAGTTCTTC
>few|TRBV5-1|NA|TRBJ2-2
CASSLEGLTNTGELFF
TGCGCCAGCAGCTTGGAAGGTTTAACGAACACCGGGGAGCTGTTTTTT
>NA|TRBV3-1/TRBV3-2|NA|TRBJ1-2
CASSQDLTKNYGYTF
TGTGCCAGCAGCCAAGACCTCACGAAGAACTATGGCTACACCTTC
>NA|TRBV12-3/TRBV12-4|NA|TRBJ2-7
CASSRGQLYEQYF
TGTGCCAGCAGCCGCGGACAGCTCTACGAGCAGTACTTC
>few|TRBV29-1|NA|TRBJ2-3
CSALALSGTDTQYF
TGCAGCGCCCTCGCGTTATCTGGCACAGATACGCAGTATTTT
>NA|TRBV20-1|NA|TRBJ1-5
CSASRPTQGNQPQHF
TGCAGTGCTAGTCGCCCGACACAAGGCAATCAGCCCCAGCATTTT
>NA|TRBV24-1|NA|TRBJ2-5
CATSDWAPLETQYF
TGTGCCACCAGTGATTGGGCCCCACTGGAGACCCAGTACTTC
>once|TRBV7-8|NA|TRBJ1-6
CASSFGLMGRSPLHF
TGTGCCAGCAGCTTTGGGCTTATGGGGCGTTCACCCCTCCACTTT
>once|TRBV18|TRBD1|TRBJ2-5
CASSQDRGFETQYF
TGTGCCAGCTCGCAGGACAGGGGATTCGAGACCCAGTACTTC
>NA|TRBV12-5|NA|TRBJ2-1
CASALDGSSYNEQFF
TGTGCTAGTGCCCTGGACGGGAGCTCCTACAATGAGCAGTTCTTC
>NA|TRBV7-2|TRBD1|TRBJ1-5
CASSLEGQDLAPAQHF
TGTGCCAGCAGCTTAGAGGGACAGGATTTAGCACCGGCCCAGCATTTT
>few|TRBV7-2|NA|TRBJ2-5
CASSLRGWGQETQYF
TGTGCCAGCAGCTTAAGGGGGTGGGGCCAAGAGACCCAGTACTTC
>NA|TRBV29-1|TRBD2|TRBJ2-7
CSAWTSGSREQYF
TGCAGCGCCTGGACTAGCGGGAGTAGAGAGCAGTACTTC
>NA|TRBV11-2|NA|TRBJ1-6
CASSLALWQGTSPLHF
TGTGCCAGCAGCTTAGCACTTTGGCAGGGAACTTCACCCCTCCACTTT
>NA|TRBV7-8|TRBD1|TRBJ2-1
CASSLRGPAEQFF
TGTGCCAGCAGCTTAAGGGGGCCGGCTGAGCAGTTCTTC
>NA|TRBV7-9|TRBD1|TRBJ1-2
CASSFRTGNGYTF
TGTGCCAGCAGCTTCAGGACAGGGAATGGCTACACCTTC
>NA|TRBV4-3|NA|TRBJ2-1
CASSQDWPMGEQFF
TGCGCCAGCAGCCAAGATTGGCCTATGGGTGAGCAGTTCTTC
>NA|TRBV27|NA|TRBJ1-6
CASSAGRNNSPLHF
TGTGCCAGCAGTGCGGGACGGAATAATTCACCCCTCCACTTT
>NA|TRBV5-5|TRBD1|TRBJ2-5
CASRSIGTGLTQYF
TGTGCCAGCAGGTCGATAGGGACAGGATTAACCCAGTACTTC
>NA|TRBV24-1|NA|TRBJ1-2
CATSDFLGRDGYTF
TGTGCCACCAGTGATTTCCTCGGACGGGACGGCTACACCTTC
>once|TRBV28|NA|TRBJ2-1
CASSLGAGYFSPSSYNEQFF
TGTGCCAGCAGTTTGGGGGCGGGCTATTTTTCCCCAAGCTCCTACAATGAGCAGTTCTTC
>NA|TRBV7-9|NA|TRBJ2-1
CASSLGSNEQFF
TGTGCCAGCAGCTTAGGTTCTAATGAGCAGTTCTTC